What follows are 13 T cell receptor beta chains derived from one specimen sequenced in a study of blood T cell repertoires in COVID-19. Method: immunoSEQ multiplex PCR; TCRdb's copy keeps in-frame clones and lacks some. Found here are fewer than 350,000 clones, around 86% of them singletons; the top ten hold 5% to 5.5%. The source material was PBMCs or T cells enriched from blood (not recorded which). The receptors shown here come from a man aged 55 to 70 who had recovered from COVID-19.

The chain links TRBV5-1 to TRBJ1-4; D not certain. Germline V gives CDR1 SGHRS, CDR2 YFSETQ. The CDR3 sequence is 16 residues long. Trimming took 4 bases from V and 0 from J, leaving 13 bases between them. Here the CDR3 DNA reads TGCGCCAGCAGCCTAGAAGCAACTACAACTAATGAAAAACTGTTTTTT. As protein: CASSLEATTTNEKLFF.

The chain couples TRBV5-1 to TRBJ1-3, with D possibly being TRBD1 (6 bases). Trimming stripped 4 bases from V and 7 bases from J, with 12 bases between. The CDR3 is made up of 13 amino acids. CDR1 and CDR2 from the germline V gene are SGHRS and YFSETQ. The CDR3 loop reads CASSPMGANTIYF. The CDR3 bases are TGCGCCAGCAGCCCTATGGGGGCGAACACCATATATTTT. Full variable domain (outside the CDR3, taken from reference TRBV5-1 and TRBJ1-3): KAGVTQTPRYLIKTRGQQVTLSCSPISGHRSVSWYQQTPGQGLQFLFEYFSETQRNKGNFPGRFSGRQFSNSRSEMNVSTLELGDSALYLCASSPMGANTIYFGEGSWLTVV.

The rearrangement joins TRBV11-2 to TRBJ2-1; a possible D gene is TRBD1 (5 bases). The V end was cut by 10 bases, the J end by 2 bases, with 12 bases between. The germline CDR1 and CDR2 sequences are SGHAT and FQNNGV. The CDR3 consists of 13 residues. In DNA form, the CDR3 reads TGTGCCATTAACGTAGGGGCCTACAATGAGCAGTTCTTC. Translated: CAINVGAYNEQFF.

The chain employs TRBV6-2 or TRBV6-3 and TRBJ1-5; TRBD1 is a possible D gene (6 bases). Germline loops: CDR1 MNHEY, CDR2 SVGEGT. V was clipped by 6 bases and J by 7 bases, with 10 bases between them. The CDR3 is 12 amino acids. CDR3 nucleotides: TGTGCCAGCAGCCCACAGGGCCAGCCCCAGCATTTT. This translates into CASSPQGQPQHF.

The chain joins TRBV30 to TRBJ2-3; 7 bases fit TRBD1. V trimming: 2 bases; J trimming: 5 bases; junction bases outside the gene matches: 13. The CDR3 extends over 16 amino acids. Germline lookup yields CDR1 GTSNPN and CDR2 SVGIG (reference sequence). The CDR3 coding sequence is TGTGCCTGGAGTTCCGGATTGAGGGGGCTGAAAGATACGCAGTATTTT. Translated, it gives CAWSSGLRGLKDTQYF.

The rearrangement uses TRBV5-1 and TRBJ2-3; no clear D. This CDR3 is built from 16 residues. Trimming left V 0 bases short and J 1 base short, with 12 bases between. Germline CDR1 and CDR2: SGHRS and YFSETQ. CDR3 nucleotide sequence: TGCGCCAGCAGCTTGGTGGCAGGCGTACGCACAGATACGCAGTATTTT. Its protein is CASSLVAGVRTDTQYF.

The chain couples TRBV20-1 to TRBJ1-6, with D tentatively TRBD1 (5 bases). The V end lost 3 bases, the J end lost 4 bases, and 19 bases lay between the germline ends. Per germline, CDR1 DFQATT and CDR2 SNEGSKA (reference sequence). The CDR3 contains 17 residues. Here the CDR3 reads CSASGSAGLTYNSPLHF. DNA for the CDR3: TGCAGTGCTAGTGGGTCGGCGGGACTCACGTATAATTCACCCCTCCACTTT.

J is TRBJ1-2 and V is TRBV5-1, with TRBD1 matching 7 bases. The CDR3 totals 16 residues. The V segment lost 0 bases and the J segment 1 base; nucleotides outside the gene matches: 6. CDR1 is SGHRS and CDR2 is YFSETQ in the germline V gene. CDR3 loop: CASSLDVGGINYGYTF. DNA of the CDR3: TGCGCCAGCAGCTTGGATGTAGGGGGCATTAACTATGGCTACACCTTC. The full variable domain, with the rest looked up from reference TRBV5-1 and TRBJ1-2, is KAGVTQTPRYLIKTRGQQVTLSCSPISGHRSVSWYQQTPGQGLQFLFEYFSETQRNKGNFPGRFSGRQFSNSRSEMNVSTLELGDSALYLCASSLDVGGINYGYTFGSGTRLTVV.

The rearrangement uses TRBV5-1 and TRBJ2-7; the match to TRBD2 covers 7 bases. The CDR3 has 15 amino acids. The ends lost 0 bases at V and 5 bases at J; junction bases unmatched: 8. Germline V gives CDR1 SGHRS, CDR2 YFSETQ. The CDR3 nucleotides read TGCGCCAGCAGCTTGGATCCGGGGGGAGAAGACGAGCAGTACTTC. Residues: CASSLDPGGEDEQYF.

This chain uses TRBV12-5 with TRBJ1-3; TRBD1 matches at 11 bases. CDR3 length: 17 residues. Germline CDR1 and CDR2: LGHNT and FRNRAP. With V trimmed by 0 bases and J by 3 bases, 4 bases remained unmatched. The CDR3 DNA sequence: TGTGCTAGTGGTTTGGTACTTGGGACAGGGGGTGGAAACACCATATATTTT. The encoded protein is CASGLVLGTGGGNTIYF. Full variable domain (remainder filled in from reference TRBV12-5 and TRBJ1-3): DARVTQTPRHKVTEMGQEVTMRCQPILGHNTVFWYRQTMMQGLELLAYFRNRAPLDDSGMPKDRFSAEMPDATLATLKIQPSEPRDSAVYFCASGLVLGTGGGNTIYFGEGSWLTVV.

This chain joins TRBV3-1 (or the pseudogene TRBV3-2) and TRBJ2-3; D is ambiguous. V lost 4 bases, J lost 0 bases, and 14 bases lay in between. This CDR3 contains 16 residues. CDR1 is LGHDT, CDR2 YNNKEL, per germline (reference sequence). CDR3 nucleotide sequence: TGTGCCAGCAGCCGGTATAGTCACCCAAGCACAGATACGCAGTATTTT. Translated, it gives CASSRYSHPSTDTQYF.

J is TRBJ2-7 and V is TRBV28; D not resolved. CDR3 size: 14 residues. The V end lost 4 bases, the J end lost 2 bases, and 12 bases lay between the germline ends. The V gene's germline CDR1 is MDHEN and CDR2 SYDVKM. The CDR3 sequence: CASSSHQVAYEQYF. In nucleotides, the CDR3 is TGTGCCAGCAGTTCACACCAGGTGGCCTACGAGCAGTACTTC.

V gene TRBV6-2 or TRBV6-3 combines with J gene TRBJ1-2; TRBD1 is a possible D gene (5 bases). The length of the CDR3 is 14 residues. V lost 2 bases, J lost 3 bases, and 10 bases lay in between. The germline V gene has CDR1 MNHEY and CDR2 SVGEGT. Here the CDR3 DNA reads TGTGCCAGCAGTTACGGGGCAGAAGACTATGGCTACACCTTC. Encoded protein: CASSYGAEDYGYTF.